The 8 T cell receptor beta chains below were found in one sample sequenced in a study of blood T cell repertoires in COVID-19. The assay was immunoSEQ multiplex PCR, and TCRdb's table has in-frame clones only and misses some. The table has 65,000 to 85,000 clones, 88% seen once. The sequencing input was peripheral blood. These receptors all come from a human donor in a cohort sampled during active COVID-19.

The DNA of the CDR3 is TGTGCCAGTACTCCGACTAGCGGGAGGGACAATGAGCAGTTCTTC. Its translation is CASTPTSGRDNEQFF. The genes are TRBV19 and TRBJ2-1, with TRBD2 identical over 14 bases. With V trimmed by 7 bases and J by 5 bases, 4 bases remained unmatched. The CDR3 is 15 amino acids. The germline V gene encodes CDR1 LNHDA and CDR2 SQIVND (reference sequence).

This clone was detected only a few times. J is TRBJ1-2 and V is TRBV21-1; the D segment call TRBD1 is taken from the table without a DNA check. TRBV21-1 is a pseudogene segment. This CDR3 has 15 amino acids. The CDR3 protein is CASTPKRDREEGYTF. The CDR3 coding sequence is TGTGCCAGCACCCCTAAACGAGACAGGGAGGAAGGCTACACCTTC.

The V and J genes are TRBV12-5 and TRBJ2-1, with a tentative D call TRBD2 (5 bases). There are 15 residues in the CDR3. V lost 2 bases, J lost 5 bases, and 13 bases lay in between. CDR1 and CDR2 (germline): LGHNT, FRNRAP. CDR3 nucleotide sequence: TGTGCTAGTGGTTTGATCTCTAGCCCCCACAATGAGCAGTTCTTC. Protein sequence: CASGLISSPHNEQFF. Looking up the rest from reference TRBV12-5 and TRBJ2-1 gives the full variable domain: DARVTQTPRHKVTEMGQEVTMRCQPILGHNTVFWYRQTMMQGLELLAYFRNRAPLDDSGMPKDRFSAEMPDATLATLKIQPSEPRDSAVYFCASGLISSPHNEQFFGPGTRLTVL.

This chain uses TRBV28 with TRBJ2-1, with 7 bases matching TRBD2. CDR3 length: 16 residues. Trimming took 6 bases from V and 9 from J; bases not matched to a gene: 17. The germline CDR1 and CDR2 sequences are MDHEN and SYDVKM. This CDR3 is CASSFPSRGSMGEQFF. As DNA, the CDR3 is TGTGCCAGCAGCTTTCCCTCCCGCGGGAGTATGGGTGAGCAGTTCTTC.

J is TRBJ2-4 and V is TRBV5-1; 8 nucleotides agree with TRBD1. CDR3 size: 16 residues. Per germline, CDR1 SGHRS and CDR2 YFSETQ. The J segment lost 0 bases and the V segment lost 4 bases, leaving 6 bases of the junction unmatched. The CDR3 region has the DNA TGCGCCAGCAGCATACAGGGGGACCTAGCCAAAAACATTCAGTACTTC. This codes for CASSIQGDLAKNIQYF.

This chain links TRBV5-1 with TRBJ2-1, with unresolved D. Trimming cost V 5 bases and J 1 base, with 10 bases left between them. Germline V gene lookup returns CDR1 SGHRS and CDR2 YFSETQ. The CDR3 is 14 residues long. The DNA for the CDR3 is TGCGCCAGCAGACGGCAGGCGTCCTACAATGAGCAGTTCTTC. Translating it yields CASRRQASYNEQFF.

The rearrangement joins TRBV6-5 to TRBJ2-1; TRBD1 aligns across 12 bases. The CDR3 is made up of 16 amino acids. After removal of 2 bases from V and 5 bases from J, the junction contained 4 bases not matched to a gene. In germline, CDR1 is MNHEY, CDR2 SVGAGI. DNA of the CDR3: TGTGCCAGCAGTTACACGGGACAGGGGGCCCACAATGAGCAGTTCTTC. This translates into CASSYTGQGAHNEQFF.

DNA for the CDR3: TGTGCCTGGAGTGTGAGTCTTAACTATGGCTACACCTTC. Its translation: CAWSVSLNYGYTF. This rearrangement joins TRBV30 to TRBJ1-2; D gene unclear. The CDR3 sequence is 13 residues long. V was cut by 0 bases and J by 1 base, with 6 bases left in between. Germline loops: CDR1 GTSNPN, CDR2 SVGIG (reference sequence).